Described below is a single TCR beta chain sequence and its context. The antigen remains unidentified. The sequenced template was cDNA made from the entire isolated RNA. TCRdb's table, derived via immunoSEQ multiplex PCR, lists solely in-frame clones and lacks some. This table has fewer than 650,000 clones, 15% to 18% appearing once. The data were taken from a study of beta chain features in type 1 diabetes. Study background: Sorted cells, 107,917,701 in number, were examined across all samples. General study findings and limits: Sequencing of cDNA might inflate the share of cells that strongly express TCR. Among type 1 diabetes patients, VDJ junctions had fewer insertions and more deletions.

Germline loops: CDR1 MNHEY, CDR2 SMNVEV (reference sequence). V was trimmed by 7 bases and J by 1 base, leaving 14 bases between them. The CDR3 is made up of 16 amino acids. One heparinised blood draw, averaging about 100 mL, came from each donor. The genes are TRBV27 and TRBJ2-6; either TRBD1 or TRBD2 may supply D (5 bases each). This receptor was identified in a young man in good health. What was sequenced was naive CD4+ T cells from blood. CDR3 region: CASTPMGVSGANVLTF. CDR3 sequence (DNA): TGTGCCAGCACGCCCATGGGGGTATCTGGGGCCAACGTCCTGACTTTC.